Following are 13 T cell receptor beta chains from one sample sequenced in a study of T cell responses to AZD1222 COVID-19 vaccine. Clones were read by immunoSEQ multiplex PCR, and TCRdb kept only the in-frame ones, dropping some. The sample consists of around 150,000 clones, about nine tenths of them appearing once. The sample was peripheral blood, taken on day 0 of AZD1222 vaccination. These TCRs come from an adult in good health.

The chain joins TRBV19 to TRBJ1-2; TRBD1 matches at 10 bases. The CDR3 sequence is 17 residues long. J gave up 3 bases and V 2 bases, and 9 bases lay outside the gene matches. The germline V gene has CDR1 LNHDA and CDR2 SQIVND (reference sequence). CDR3 protein: CASSITLTGGDDYGYTF. The CDR3 bases are TGTGCCAGTAGTATAACGCTGACAGGGGGCGATGACTATGGCTACACCTTC.

The V gene is TRBV6-4, the J gene TRBJ1-6, with 7 bases matching TRBD1. Germline V gene lookup returns CDR1 MRHNA and CDR2 SNTAGT. The CDR3 totals 16 residues. V shed 3 bases, J shed 3 bases, and the junction held 5 bases outside the gene matches. The DNA of the CDR3 is TGTGCCAGCAGTGATAAAGGGACAGACTATAATTCACCCCTCCACTTT. Protein: CASSDKGTDYNSPLHF.

This chain connects TRBV9 to TRBJ2-7; 7 bases align to TRBD1. The CDR3 extends over 16 amino acids. V lost 1 base and J lost 2; bases outside the gene matches: 9. CDR1 is SGDLS, CDR2 YYNGEE, per germline. This CDR3 reads CASSVTSDRPPYEQYF. CDR3 nucleotides: TGTGCCAGCAGCGTAACGTCGGACAGGCCTCCCTACGAGCAGTACTTC.

The chain combines TRBV7-2 with TRBJ2-5; D perhaps matches TRBD1 (6 bases). V was pared by 5 bases and J by 1 base, with 14 bases between. The CDR3 sequence is 15 residues long. CDR1 is SGHTA, CDR2 FQGNSA, per germline. The CDR3: CASSPRRGPQETQYF. CDR3 bases: TGTGCCAGCAGCCCCCGCAGGGGACCCCAAGAGACCCAGTACTTC.

The chain is built from TRBV7-9 and TRBJ1-2; D unresolved. V lost 2 bases and J lost 1, with 8 bases in between. Germline CDR1 is SEHNR and CDR2 is FQNEAQ (reference sequence). This CDR3 contains 14 residues. CDR3 protein: CASSLSTINYGYTF. As DNA, the CDR3 is TGTGCCAGCAGCTTATCGACCATTAACTATGGCTACACCTTC.

The rearrangement links TRBV7-9 to TRBJ1-6, with D uncertain. With 3 bases removed from V and 7 bases from J, the gap between germline ends came to 13 bases. CDR1 is SEHNR and CDR2 is FQNEAQ in the germline V gene (reference sequence). There are 15 residues in the CDR3. The CDR3 loop reads CASSFGSYANSPLHF. Here the CDR3 DNA reads TGTGCCAGCAGCTTCGGATCCTACGCGAATTCACCCCTCCACTTT.

The gene calls are TRBV24-1 and TRBJ2-7; 8 bases map to TRBD1. The CDR3 spans 16 residues. V lost 4 bases to trimming and J lost 2 bases; unmatched junction nucleotides: 9. CDR1 and CDR2 (germline): KGHDR, SFDVKD. The CDR3 DNA follows: TGTGCCACCAGTGACCCCCGGGACAGGAATCCCTACGAGCAGTACTTC. It specifies CATSDPRDRNPYEQYF.

This clone is a singleton in its sample. V and J are TRBV15 and TRBJ2-5; a possible D gene is TRBD1 (6 bases). The CDR3 runs 15 residues. Germline V gene lookup returns CDR1 LNHNV and CDR2 YYDKDF (reference sequence). Trimming removed 1 base from V and 3 bases from J, with 12 bases in between. CDR3 nucleotides: TGTGCCACCAGCAGAGCCCCCGGGACAAAAGAGACCCAGTACTTC. Its protein is CATSRAPGTKETQYF.

The rearrangement links TRBV6-1 to TRBJ1-6; D uncertain. With 3 bases removed from V and 7 bases from J, the gap between germline ends came to 4 bases. CDR1 MNHNS and CDR2 SASEGT come from the germline V gene. The CDR3 is 12 amino acids. The CDR3 DNA sequence: TGTGCCAGCAGTGACGGGAATTCACCCCTCCACTTT. Amino acid sequence: CASSDGNSPLHF.

The rearrangement joins TRBV10-3 to TRBJ2-7; the D gene is possibly TRBD2 (6 bases). This CDR3 spans 14 amino acids. Germline lookup yields CDR1 ENHRY and CDR2 SYGVKD. Trimming shortened V by 11 bases and J by 6 bases, and 23 bases separated the two germline ends. The CDR3 nucleotides read TGTGCCGCCGGGGAGGTCTCGGGTTGGGGCGAGCAGTACTTC. Its protein is CAAGEVSGWGEQYF.

The rearrangement joins TRBV7-2 to TRBJ1-1; TRBD1 might be the D (5 bases). V gave up 5 bases and J gave up 0 bases, with 22 bases separating them. The CDR3 spans 18 residues. The germline V gene has CDR1 SGHTA and CDR2 FQGNSA. The CDR3 nucleotides are TGTGCCAGCAGCCAGAAGAGCCGGGACTCCCACATGAACACTGAAGCTTTCTTT. Translating it yields CASSQKSRDSHMNTEAFF. The full variable domain, in which reference TRBV7-2 and TRBJ1-1 provide the parts outside the CDR3, is GAGVSQSPSNKVTEKGKDVELRCDPISGHTALYWYRQSLGQGLEFLIYFQGNSAPDKSGLPSDRFSAERTGGSVSTLTIQRTQQEDSAVYLCASSQKSRDSHMNTEAFFGQGTRLTVV.

The count of this clone is one. The chain has TRBV7-2 and TRBJ1-3, with 10 bases aligning to TRBD1. The J segment lost 4 bases and the V segment lost 4 bases, leaving 4 bases of the junction unmatched. This CDR3 comprises 15 residues. From germline, CDR1 is SGHTA and CDR2 FQGNSA. In DNA form, the CDR3 reads TGTGCCAGCAGCTCACGACAGGGGGCGGGAAACACCATATATTTT. Residues: CASSSRQGAGNTIYF.

The chain couples TRBV4-1 to TRBJ1-2; 7 nucleotides line up with TRBD1. CDR3 length: 15 residues. Germline V CDR1 and CDR2: MGHRA, YSYEKL. The J segment lost 5 bases and the V segment lost 0 bases, leaving 6 bases of the junction unmatched. The CDR3 here is CASSQDPGTEYGYTF. The CDR3 DNA sequence: TGCGCCAGCAGCCAAGATCCCGGGACAGAGTATGGCTACACCTTC.